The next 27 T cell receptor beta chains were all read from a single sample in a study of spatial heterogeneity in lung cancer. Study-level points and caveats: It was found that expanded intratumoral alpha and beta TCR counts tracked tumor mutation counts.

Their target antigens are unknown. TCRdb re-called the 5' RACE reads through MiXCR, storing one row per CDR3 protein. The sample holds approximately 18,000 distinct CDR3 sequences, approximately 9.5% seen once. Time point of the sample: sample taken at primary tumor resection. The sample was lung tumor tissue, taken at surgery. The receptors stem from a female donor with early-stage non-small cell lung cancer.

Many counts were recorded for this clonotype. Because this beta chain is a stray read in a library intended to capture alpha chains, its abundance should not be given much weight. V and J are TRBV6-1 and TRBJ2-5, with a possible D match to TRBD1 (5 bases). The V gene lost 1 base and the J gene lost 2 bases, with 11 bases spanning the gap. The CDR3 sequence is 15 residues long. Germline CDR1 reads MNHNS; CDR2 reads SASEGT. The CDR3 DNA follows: TGTGCCAGCAGTGAAGTATCAGGGTCACAAGAGACCCAGTACTTC. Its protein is CASSEVSGSQETQYF.

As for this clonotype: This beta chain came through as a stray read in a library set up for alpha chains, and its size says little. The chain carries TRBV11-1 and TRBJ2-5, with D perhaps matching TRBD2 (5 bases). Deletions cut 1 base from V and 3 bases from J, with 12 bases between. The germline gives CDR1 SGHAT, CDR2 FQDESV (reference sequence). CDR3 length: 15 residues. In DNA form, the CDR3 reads TGTGCCAGCAGCTTAGTGGAGGCAGCCAAAGAGACCCAGTACTTC. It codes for CASSLVEAAKETQYF.

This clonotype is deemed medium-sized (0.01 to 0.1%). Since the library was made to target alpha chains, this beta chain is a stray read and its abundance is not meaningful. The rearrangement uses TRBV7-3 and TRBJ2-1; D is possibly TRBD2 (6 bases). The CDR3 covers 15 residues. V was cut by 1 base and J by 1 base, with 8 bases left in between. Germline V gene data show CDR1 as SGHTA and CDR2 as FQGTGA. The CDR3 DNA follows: TGTGCCAGCAGCTTAATTGGGGGGTCCTACAATGAGCAGTTCTTC. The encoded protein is CASSLIGGSYNEQFF.

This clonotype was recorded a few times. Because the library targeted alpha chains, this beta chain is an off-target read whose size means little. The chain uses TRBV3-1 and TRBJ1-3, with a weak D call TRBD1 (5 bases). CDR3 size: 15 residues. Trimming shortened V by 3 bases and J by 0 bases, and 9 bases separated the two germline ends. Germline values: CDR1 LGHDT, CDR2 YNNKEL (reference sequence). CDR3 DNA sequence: TGTGCCAGCAGCCATATGACAGTCTCTGGAAACACCATATATTTT. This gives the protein CASSHMTVSGNTIYF.

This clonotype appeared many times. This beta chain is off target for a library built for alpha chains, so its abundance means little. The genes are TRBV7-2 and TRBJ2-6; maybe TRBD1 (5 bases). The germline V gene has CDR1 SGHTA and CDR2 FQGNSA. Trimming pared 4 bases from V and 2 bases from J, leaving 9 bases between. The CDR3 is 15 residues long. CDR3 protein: CASSSDRAGANVLTF. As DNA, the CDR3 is TGTGCCAGCAGCTCCGACAGAGCTGGGGCCAACGTCCTGACTTTC.

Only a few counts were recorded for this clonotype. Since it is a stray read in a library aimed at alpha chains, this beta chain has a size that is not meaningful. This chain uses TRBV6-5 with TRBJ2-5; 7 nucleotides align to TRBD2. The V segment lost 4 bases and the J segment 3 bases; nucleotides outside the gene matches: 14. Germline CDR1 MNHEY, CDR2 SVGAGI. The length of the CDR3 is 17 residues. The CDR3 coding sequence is TGTGCCAGCAGTTTCCGCGTACTAGCGACAAGTAAAGAGACCCAGTACTTC. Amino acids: CASSFRVLATSKETQYF.

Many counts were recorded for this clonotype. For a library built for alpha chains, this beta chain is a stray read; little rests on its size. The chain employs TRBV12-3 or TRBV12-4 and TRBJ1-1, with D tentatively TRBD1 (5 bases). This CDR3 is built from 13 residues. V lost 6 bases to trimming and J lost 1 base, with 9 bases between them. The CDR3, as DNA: TGTGCCAGCAGACACAGGTCGAACACTGAAGCTTTCTTT. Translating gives CASRHRSNTEAFF.

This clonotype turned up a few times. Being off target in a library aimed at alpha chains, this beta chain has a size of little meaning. The CDR3 reads CASSLHGGNNEQFF. The CDR3 DNA is TGTGCCAGCAGCTTACATGGGGGGAACAATGAGCAGTTCTTC. The chain employs TRBV7-3 and TRBJ2-1; a possible D gene is TRBD2 (6 bases). Looked up from germline, CDR1 is SGHTA and CDR2 is FQGTGA. V dropped 2 bases and J dropped 5 bases, with 10 bases sitting between them. The CDR3 length is 14 residues.

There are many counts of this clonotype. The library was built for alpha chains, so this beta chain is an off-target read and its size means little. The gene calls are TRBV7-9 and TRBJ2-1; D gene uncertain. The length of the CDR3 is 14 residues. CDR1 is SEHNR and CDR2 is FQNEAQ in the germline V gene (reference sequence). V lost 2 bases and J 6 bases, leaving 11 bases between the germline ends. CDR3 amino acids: CASSLQPPPNEQFF. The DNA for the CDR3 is TGTGCCAGCAGCTTACAACCCCCACCCAATGAGCAGTTCTTC.

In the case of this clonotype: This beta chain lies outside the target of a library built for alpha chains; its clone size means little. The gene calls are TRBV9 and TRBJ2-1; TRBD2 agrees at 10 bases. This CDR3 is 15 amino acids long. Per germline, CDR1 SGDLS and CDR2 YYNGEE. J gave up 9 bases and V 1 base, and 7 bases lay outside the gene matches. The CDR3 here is CASSVKAGGLGEQFF. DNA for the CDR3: TGTGCCAGCAGCGTAAAAGCGGGGGGGCTAGGTGAGCAGTTCTTC.

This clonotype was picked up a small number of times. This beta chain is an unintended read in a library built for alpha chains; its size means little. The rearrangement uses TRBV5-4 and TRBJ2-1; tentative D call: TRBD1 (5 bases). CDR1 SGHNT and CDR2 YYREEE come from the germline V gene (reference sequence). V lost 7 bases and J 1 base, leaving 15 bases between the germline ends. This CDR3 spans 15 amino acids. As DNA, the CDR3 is TGTGCCAGCCGACCCGGACAATTTTCCTACAATGAGCAGTTCTTC. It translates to CASRPGQFSYNEQFF.

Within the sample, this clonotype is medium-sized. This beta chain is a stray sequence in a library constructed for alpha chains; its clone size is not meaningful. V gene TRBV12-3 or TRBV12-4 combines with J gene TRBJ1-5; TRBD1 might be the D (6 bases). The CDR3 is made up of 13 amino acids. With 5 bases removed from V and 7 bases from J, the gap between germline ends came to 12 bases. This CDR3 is CASSREQGQPQHF. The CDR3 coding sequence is TGTGCCAGCAGTCGGGAGCAGGGGCAGCCCCAGCATTTT.

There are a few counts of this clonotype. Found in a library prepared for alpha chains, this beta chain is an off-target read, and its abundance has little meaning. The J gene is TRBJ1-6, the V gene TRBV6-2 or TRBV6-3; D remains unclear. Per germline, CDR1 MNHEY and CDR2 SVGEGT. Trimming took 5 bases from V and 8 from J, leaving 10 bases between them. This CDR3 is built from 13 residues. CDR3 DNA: TGTGCCAGCAGTGGACTAGGATATTCACCCCTCCACTTT. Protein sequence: CASSGLGYSPLHF.

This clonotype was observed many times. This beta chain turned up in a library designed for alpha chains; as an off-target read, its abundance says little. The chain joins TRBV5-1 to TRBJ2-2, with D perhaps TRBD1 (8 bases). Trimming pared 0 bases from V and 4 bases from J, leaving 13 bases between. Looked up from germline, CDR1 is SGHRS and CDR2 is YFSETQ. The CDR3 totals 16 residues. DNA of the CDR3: TGCGCCAGCAGCTTGGCCGGGGGGACAGGCACCGGGGAGCTGTTTTTT. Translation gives CASSLAGGTGTGELFF.

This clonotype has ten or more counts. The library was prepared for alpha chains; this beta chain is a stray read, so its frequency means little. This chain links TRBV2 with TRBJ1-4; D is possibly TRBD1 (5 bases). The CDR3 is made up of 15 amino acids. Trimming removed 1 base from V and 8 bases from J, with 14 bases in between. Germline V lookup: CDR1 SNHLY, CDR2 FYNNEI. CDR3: CASSEGQGRSEKLFF. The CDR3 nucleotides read TGTGCCAGCAGTGAAGGGCAGGGAAGAAGCGAAAAACTGTTTTTT.

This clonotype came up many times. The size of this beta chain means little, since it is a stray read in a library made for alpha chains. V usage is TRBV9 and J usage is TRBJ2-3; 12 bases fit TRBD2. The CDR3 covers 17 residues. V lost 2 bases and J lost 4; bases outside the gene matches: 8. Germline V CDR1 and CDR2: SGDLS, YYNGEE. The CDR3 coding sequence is TGTGCCAGCAGCGTTGATTGGACTAGCGGGGCAGCAGATACGCAGTATTTT. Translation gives CASSVDWTSGAADTQYF.

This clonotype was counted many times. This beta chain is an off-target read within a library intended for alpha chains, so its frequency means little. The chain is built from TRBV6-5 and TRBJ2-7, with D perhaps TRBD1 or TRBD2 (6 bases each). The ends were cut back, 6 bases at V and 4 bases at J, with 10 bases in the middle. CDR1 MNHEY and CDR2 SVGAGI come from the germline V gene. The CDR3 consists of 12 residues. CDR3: CASSQGGYEQYF. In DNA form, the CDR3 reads TGTGCCAGCAGCCAAGGGGGGTACGAGCAGTACTTC.

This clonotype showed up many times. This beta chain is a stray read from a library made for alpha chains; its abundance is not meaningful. The CDR3 region is CASSYSGWGTDYGYTF. The CDR3 nucleotides are TGTGCCAGCAGTTACTCGGGCTGGGGGACCGACTATGGCTACACCTTC. The J gene is TRBJ1-2, the V gene TRBV6-6; possible D gene TRBD1, 5 bases. V gave up 0 bases and J gave up 3 bases, with 14 bases separating them. Per germline, CDR1 MNHNY and CDR2 SVGAGI (reference sequence). The CDR3 has 16 residues.

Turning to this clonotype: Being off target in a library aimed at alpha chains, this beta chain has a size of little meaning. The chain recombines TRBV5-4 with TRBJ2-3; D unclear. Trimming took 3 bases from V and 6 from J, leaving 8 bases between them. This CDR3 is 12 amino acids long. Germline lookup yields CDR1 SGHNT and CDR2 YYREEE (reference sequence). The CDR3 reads CASSSVGDTQYF. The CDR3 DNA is TGTGCCAGCAGCTCCGTAGGTGATACGCAGTATTTT.

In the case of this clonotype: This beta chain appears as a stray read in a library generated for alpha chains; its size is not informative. The CDR3 DNA is TGTGCCAGCACCCTGAAGACAGGGACCACCGAGCAGTACTTC. Residues: CASTLKTGTTEQYF. This chain uses TRBV6-5 with TRBJ2-7; TRBD1 matches 7 bases. V was pared by 7 bases and J by 6 bases, with 12 bases of the junction left unmatched. The CDR3 has 14 residues. Per germline, CDR1 MNHEY and CDR2 SVGAGI.

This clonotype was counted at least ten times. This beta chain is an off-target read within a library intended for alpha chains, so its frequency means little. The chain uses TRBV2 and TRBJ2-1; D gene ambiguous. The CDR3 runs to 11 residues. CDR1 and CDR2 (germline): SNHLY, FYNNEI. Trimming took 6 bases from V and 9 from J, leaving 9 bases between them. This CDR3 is CASRVESEQFF. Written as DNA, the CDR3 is TGTGCCAGCAGAGTAGAGAGTGAGCAGTTCTTC.

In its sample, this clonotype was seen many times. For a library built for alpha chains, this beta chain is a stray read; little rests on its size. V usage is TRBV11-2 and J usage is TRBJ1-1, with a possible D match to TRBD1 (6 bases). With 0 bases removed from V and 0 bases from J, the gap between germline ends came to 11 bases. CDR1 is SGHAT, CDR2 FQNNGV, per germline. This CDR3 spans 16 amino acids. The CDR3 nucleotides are TGTGCCAGCAGCTTAGATCTCAGGGGAGTGAACACTGAAGCTTTCTTT. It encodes CASSLDLRGVNTEAFF.

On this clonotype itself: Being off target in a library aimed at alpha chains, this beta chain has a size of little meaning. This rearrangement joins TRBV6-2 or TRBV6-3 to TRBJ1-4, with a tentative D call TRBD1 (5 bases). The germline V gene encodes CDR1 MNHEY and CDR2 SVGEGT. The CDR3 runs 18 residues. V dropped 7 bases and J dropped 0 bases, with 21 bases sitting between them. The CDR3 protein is CASKSVQGPSTTNEKLFF. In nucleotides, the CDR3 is TGTGCCAGCAAGTCGGTCCAGGGCCCCTCGACAACTAATGAAAAACTGTTTTTT.

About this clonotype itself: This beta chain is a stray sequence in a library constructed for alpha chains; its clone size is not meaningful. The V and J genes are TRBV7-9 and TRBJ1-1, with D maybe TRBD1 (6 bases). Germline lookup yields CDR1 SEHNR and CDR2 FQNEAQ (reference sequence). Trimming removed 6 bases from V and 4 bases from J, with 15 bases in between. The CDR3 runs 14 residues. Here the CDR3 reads CASRWTASSTEAFF. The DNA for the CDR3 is TGTGCCAGCAGGTGGACAGCCAGTAGCACTGAAGCTTTCTTT. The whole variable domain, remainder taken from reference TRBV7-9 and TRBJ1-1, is DTGVSQNPRHKITKRGQNVTFRCDPISEHNRLYWYRQTLGQGPEFLTYFQNEAQLEKSRLLSDRFSAERPKGSFSTLEIQRTEQGDSAMYLCASRWTASSTEAFFGQGTRLTVV.

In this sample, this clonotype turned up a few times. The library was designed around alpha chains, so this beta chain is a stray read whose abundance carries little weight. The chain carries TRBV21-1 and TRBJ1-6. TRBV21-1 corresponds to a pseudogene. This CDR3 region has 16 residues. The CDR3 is CASSKVLGRFNSPLHF. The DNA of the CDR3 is TGTGCCAGCAGCAAAGTTCTAGGACGGTTTAATTCACCCCTCCACTTT.

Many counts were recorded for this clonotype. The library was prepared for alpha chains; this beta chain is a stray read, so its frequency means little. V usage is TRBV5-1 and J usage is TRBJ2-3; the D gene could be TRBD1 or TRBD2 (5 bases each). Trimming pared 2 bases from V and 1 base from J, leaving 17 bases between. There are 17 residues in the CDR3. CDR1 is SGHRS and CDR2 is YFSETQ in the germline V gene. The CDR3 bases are TGCGCCAGCAGCTTCCGAGGGACCCGATTACGCACAGATACGCAGTATTTT. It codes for CASSFRGTRLRTDTQYF.

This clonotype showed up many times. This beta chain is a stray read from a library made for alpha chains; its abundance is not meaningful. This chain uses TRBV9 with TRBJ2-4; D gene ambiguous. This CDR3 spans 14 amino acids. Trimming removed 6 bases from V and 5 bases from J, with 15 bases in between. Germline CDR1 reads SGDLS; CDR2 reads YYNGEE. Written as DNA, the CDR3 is TGTGCCAGCAACCCGGGCCCCTGGGAAAACATTCAGTACTTC. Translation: CASNPGPWENIQYF.